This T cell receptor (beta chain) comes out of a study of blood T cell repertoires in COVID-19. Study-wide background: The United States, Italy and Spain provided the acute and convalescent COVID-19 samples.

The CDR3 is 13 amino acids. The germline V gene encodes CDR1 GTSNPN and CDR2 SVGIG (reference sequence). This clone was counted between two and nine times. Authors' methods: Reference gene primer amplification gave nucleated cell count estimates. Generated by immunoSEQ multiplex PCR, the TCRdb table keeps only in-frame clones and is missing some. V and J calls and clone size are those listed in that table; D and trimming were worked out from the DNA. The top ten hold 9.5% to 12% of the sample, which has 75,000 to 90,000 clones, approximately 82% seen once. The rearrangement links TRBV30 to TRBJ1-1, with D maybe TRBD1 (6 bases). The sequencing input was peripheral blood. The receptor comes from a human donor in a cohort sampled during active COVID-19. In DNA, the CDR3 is TGTGCAAGCCGGGACAACCAAAACACTGAAGCTTTCTTT. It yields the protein CASRDNQNTEAFF.